The sequence of this TCR beta chain was determined in a study of shared clonotypes between healthy human individuals. The overall study: The study enrolled a couple of women and three men aged 18 to 49. Regarding the study as a whole: Sampling was confined to blood; repertoires within tissues likely differ.

As regards this clone: Its antigen is still unknown. The same CDR3 also results from other DNA sequences found in this sample.

V lost 0 bases to trimming and J lost 6 bases; unmatched junction nucleotides: 2. Germline V lookup: CDR1 SGHRS, CDR2 YFSETQ. The CDR3 is made up of 15 amino acids. Per the study methods: ImmunoSEQ only sent back junction sequences with no quality scores, so filtering was done differently. This table comes from immunoSEQ multiplex PCR, and its TCRdb copy is limited to in-frame clones, with some not included. Clonal size and the V and J genes are those of that table, whereas D and trimming came from the DNA. Of fewer than 1.6 million clones listed, 98% to 99% were seen once; the top ten hold approximately 0.38%.

Specimen: naive CD4+ T cells sorted from blood. The subset: CD45RA+ positively selected. The rearrangement uses TRBV5-1 and TRBJ1-4; 10 bases map to TRBD1. The receptor was derived from a man aged 30 to 39 in good health. The CDR3 nucleotides are TGCGCCAGCAGCTTGGCTGGGACAGGGGATGAAAAACTGTTTTTT. Residues: CASSLAGTGDEKLFF.